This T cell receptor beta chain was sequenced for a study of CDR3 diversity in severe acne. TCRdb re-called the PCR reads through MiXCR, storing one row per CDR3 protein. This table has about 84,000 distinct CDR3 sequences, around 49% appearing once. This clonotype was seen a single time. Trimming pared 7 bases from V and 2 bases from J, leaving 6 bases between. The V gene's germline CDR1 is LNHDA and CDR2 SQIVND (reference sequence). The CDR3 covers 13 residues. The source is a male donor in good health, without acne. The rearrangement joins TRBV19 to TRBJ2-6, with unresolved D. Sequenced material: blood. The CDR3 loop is CASKGTGANVLTF. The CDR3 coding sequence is TGTGCCAGTAAGGGAACTGGGGCCAACGTCCTGACTTTC.